The 12 T cell receptor beta chains below come from one sample, sequenced in a study of blood T cells in healthy people across ages. The second PCR ran roughly 6 to 11 cycles with a sample-barcoded 5' primer and J-beta primers. TCRdb reanalysed the 5' RACE reads using MiXCR and keeps one entry per CDR3 protein. The data show about 640,000 distinct CDR3 sequences, roughly 58% seen once. What was sequenced was blood. Receptor source: a man in his sixties in good health.

This clonotype is a singleton in its sample. J is TRBJ1-4 and V is TRBV6-1, with D possibly matching TRBD1 (6 bases). V lost 0 bases, J lost 4 bases, and 12 bases lay in between. The CDR3 has 16 residues. Germline CDR1 MNHNS, CDR2 SASEGT. The CDR3 DNA reads TGTGCCAGCAGTGAAGCGCGGGGGCGCGGTAATGAAAAACTGTTTTTT. Translated: CASSEARGRGNEKLFF.

The rearrangement joins TRBV4-1 to TRBJ1-1; D not certain. Trimming pared 5 bases from V and 7 bases from J, leaving 11 bases between. Germline lookup yields CDR1 MGHRA and CDR2 YSYEKL. The CDR3 runs to 12 residues. The CDR3 is CASSGPYREAFF. The CDR3 nucleotides read TGCGCCAGCAGCGGCCCGTATCGTGAAGCTTTCTTT.

This clonotype came up a few times. The V gene is TRBV4-1, the J gene TRBJ1-2; TRBD1 matches 7 bases. The V gene's germline CDR1 is MGHRA and CDR2 YSYEKL. The CDR3 contains 15 residues. The V and J ends lost 4 bases and 3 bases, in that order; junction bases with no gene match: 8. CDR3 DNA: TGCGCCAGCAGCCTTTACACCGGACAGGACTATGGCTACACCTTC. As protein: CASSLYTGQDYGYTF.

This clonotype was detected a few times. V usage is TRBV29-1 and J usage is TRBJ2-3, with a tentative D call TRBD2 (5 bases). V was pared by 1 base and J by 2 bases, with 16 bases between. The V gene's germline CDR1 is SQVTM and CDR2 ANQGSEA. This CDR3 comprises 16 residues. The CDR3: CSVEGGQIFPTDTQYF. As DNA, the CDR3 is TGCAGCGTTGAAGGCGGGCAGATCTTTCCCACAGATACGCAGTATTTT.

The rearrangement uses TRBV25-1 and TRBJ1-4; D possibly corresponds to TRBD1 (5 bases). CDR3 length equals 15 residues. Germline CDR1 is MGHDK and CDR2 is SYGVNS. Trimming stripped 2 bases from V and 11 bases from J, with 18 bases between. The CDR3 is CASSETGAGWGKLFF. Here the CDR3 DNA reads TGTGCCAGCAGTGAAACCGGGGCAGGGTGGGGGAAACTGTTTTTT.

The chain couples TRBV12-3 or TRBV12-4 to TRBJ1-2; 8 bases fit TRBD1. This CDR3 contains 15 residues. V lost 3 bases to trimming and J lost 6 bases; unmatched junction nucleotides: 9. The CDR3 DNA is TGTGCCAGCAGTTTTCTCGGACAGGGCCACCATGGCTACACCTTC. The encoded protein is CASSFLGQGHHGYTF.

The CDR3 DNA follows: TGTGCCATCAGTACTTTAATCAGGACTAGCCCCAATGAGCAGTTCTTC. It is translated as CAISTLIRTSPNEQFF. The chain couples TRBV10-3 to TRBJ2-1, with 8 bases fitting TRBD2. CDR1 is ENHRY, CDR2 SYGVKD, per germline. V dropped 5 bases and J dropped 6; count of bases not matched to a gene: 12. This CDR3 contains 16 residues.

The V and J genes are TRBV20-1 and TRBJ2-5, with 8 bases identical to TRBD2. Germline V gene lookup returns CDR1 DFQATT and CDR2 SNEGSKA (reference sequence). The CDR3 consists of 14 residues. After removal of 3 bases from V and 0 bases from J, the junction contained 3 bases not matched to a gene. The CDR3 bases are TGCAGTGCTAGCGGGGGGGACTACCAAGAGACCCAGTACTTC. Translating gives CSASGGDYQETQYF.

The chain joins TRBV4-1 to TRBJ2-3, with a tentative D call TRBD1 (5 bases). CDR1 is MGHRA, CDR2 YSYEKL, per germline. The germline V and J ends were trimmed by 0 bases and 1 base, with 8 bases remaining between them. This CDR3 comprises 15 residues. This chain's CDR3 is CASSQDAGRTDTQYF. The CDR3 region has the DNA TGCGCCAGCAGCCAAGATGCAGGGCGCACAGATACGCAGTATTTT.

This clonotype was recorded a few times. This rearrangement joins TRBV6-5 to TRBJ1-4; D uncertain. CDR1 and CDR2 from the germline V gene are MNHEY and SVGAGI. V was shortened by 6 bases and J by 7 bases, with 9 bases between the two germline ends. The CDR3 contains 12 residues. The CDR3 loop reads CASSRPGEKLFF. The CDR3 DNA reads TGTGCCAGCAGCCGCCCAGGTGAAAAACTGTTTTTT.

This clonotype was observed once. The J gene is TRBJ1-2, the V gene TRBV29-1; perhaps TRBD1 as D (5 bases). V shed 3 bases and J shed 0 bases, with 26 bases lying between them. The CDR3 contains 19 residues. Germline loops: CDR1 SQVTM, CDR2 ANQGSEA. The CDR3 spells CSVEGEIRGGRTANYGYTF. For the CDR3, the DNA is TGCAGCGTTGAGGGGGAGATTAGGGGCGGAAGGACCGCTAACTATGGCTACACCTTC.

The rearrangement uses TRBV7-2 and TRBJ2-3; D is ambiguous. The V end was cut by 1 base, the J end by 6 bases, with 11 bases between. The CDR3 covers 14 residues. Germline assignment: CDR1 SGHTA and CDR2 FQGNSA. The CDR3 protein is CASSLGPSGDTQYF. CDR3 nucleotides: TGTGCCAGCAGCTTAGGCCCGAGTGGGGATACGCAGTATTTT.